A single sample is the source of the 32 T cell receptor beta chains below, sequenced in a study of OX40 agonist ivuxolimab in advanced cancers. Repertoires were generated with immunoSEQ multiplex PCR, while TCRdb's copy carries only in-frame clones and drops some. There are 90,000 to 95,000 clones in the sample; approximately 81% occur only once, and approximately 1.2% lies in the top ten. This material consisted of CD4+ or CD8+ T cells sorted from blood, taken in a trial of the OX40 agonist ivuxolimab. The receptors derive from an adult with an advanced solid tumor such as melanoma, head and neck, liver or kidney cancer.

The genes are TRBV5-6 and TRBJ2-5; 13 bases are a match to TRBD2. Germline loops: CDR1 SGHDT, CDR2 YYEEEE. The V and J ends lost 0 bases and 6 bases, in that order; junction bases with no gene match: 8. This CDR3 is 17 amino acids long. The DNA of the CDR3 is TGTGCCAGCAGCTTGGGACTAGCGGGGGGCCGTGGGAAGACCCAGTACTTC. Its translation is CASSLGLAGGRGKTQYF.

For this clone: Within the sample, other DNA sequences also encode this same CDR3. The chain joins TRBV7-2 to TRBJ2-7; D is possibly TRBD2 (6 bases). The germline V gene has CDR1 SGHTA and CDR2 FQGNSA. With 2 bases removed from V and 1 base from J, the gap between germline ends came to 12 bases. This CDR3 region has 15 residues. The CDR3 region has the DNA TGTGCCAGCAGCTTATCCCGGGGGAGTTCCTACGAGCAGTACTTC. It codes for CASSLSRGSSYEQYF.

This clone was seen just once. The chain joins TRBV19 to TRBJ2-6; no definite D call. Germline CDR1 LNHDA, CDR2 SQIVND (reference sequence). Trimming took 5 bases from V and 0 from J, leaving 8 bases between them. The CDR3 is 15 residues long. CDR3 nucleotide sequence: TGTGCCAGTAGTCCTCCAGGCTCTGGGGCCAACGTCCTGACTTTC. Translating it yields CASSPPGSGANVLTF.

This sequence joins TRBV28 and TRBJ1-1; D possibly corresponds to TRBD1 (5 bases). V was pared by 11 bases and J by 6 bases, with 25 bases between. The CDR3 contains 15 residues. Per the germline V gene, CDR1 is MDHEN and CDR2 is SYDVKM. The CDR3 sequence: CACTWTGRSTAEAFF. CDR3 sequence (DNA): TGTGCCTGTACCTGGACGGGACGGTCCACCGCTGAAGCTTTCTTT.

The rearrangement uses TRBV25-1 and TRBJ1-1, with 7 bases fitting TRBD1. The ends lost 3 bases at V and 1 base at J; junction bases unmatched: 8. In germline, CDR1 is MGHDK, CDR2 SYGVNS. CDR3 length equals 16 residues. CDR3 residues: CASSDDRAGSNTEAFF. The CDR3 DNA follows: TGTGCCAGCAGTGACGACAGGGCGGGGTCGAACACTGAAGCTTTCTTT. Filled out from reference TRBV25-1 and TRBJ1-1, the complete variable domain reads EADIYQTPRYLVIGTGKKITLECSQTMGHDKMYWYQQDPGMELHLIHYSYGVNSTEKGDLSSESTVSRIRTEHFPLTLESARPSHTSQYLCASSDDRAGSNTEAFFGQGTRLTVV.

The chain combines TRBV2 with TRBJ1-2, with TRBD1 identical over 7 bases. Germline CDR1 is SNHLY and CDR2 is FYNNEI. Trimming at V came to 7 bases and at J to 11 bases, leaving 19 bases not matched to a gene. The CDR3 contains 15 residues. The CDR3, as DNA: TGTGCCAGCACCACCCGACAGGGCCCAACTATGGGGTACACCTTC. Protein product: CASTTRQGPTMGYTF. Full variable domain (remainder filled in from reference TRBV2 and TRBJ1-2): EPEVTQTPSHQVTQMGQEVILRCVPISNHLYFYWYRQILGQKVEFLVSFYNNEISEKSEIFDDQFSVERPDGSNFTLKIRSTKLEDSAMYFCASTTRQGPTMGYTFGSGTRLTVV.

This clone came up once. CDR3 amino acids: CAWRMGQSSYNEQFF. CDR3 DNA sequence: TGTGCCTGGAGGATGGGACAGAGCTCCTACAATGAGCAGTTCTTC. This rearrangement joins TRBV30 to TRBJ2-1, with 7 nucleotides matching TRBD1. The CDR3 consists of 15 residues. The J segment lost 0 bases and the V segment lost 3 bases, leaving 5 bases of the junction unmatched. Germline loops: CDR1 GTSNPN, CDR2 SVGIG (reference sequence).

This clone occurred once. The chain is built from TRBV7-2 and TRBJ1-1; unclear D gene. Germline CDR1 SGHTA, CDR2 FQGNSA. Deletions cut 4 bases from V and 1 base from J, with 10 bases between. The CDR3 has 14 residues. The CDR3 spells CASSWGRTNTEAFF. The CDR3, as DNA: TGTGCCAGCAGCTGGGGTAGGACGAACACTGAAGCTTTCTTT. Combining the CDR3 with reference TRBV7-2 and TRBJ1-1 gives the whole variable domain GAGVSQSPSNKVTEKGKDVELRCDPISGHTALYWYRQSLGQGLEFLIYFQGNSAPDKSGLPSDRFSAERTGGSVSTLTIQRTQQEDSAVYLCASSWGRTNTEAFFGQGTRLTVV.

The chain recombines TRBV19 with TRBJ1-2; D is uncertain. Trimming took off 5 bases at V and 6 bases at J, with 19 bases between the two ends. The CDR3 runs 15 residues. Germline CDR1 and CDR2: LNHDA and SQIVND (reference sequence). CDR3: CASSPGRLEVHGYTF. The CDR3 nucleotides are TGTGCCAGTAGTCCTGGACGCCTAGAGGTTCATGGCTACACCTTC.

The genes are TRBV6-1 and TRBJ2-5; 8 nucleotides match TRBD1. The CDR3 runs to 15 residues. V lost 1 base to trimming and J lost 5 bases; unmatched junction nucleotides: 6. CDR1 and CDR2 from the germline V gene are MNHNS and SASEGT. CDR3 residues: CASSEGQGAWETQYF. The CDR3 coding sequence is TGTGCCAGCAGTGAAGGGCAGGGGGCTTGGGAGACCCAGTACTTC.

This clone was observed a few times. The chain has TRBV2 and TRBJ1-2; 9 nucleotides agree with TRBD1. Germline assignment: CDR1 SNHLY and CDR2 FYNNEI. The CDR3 spans 13 residues. The junction had 7 bases not matched to a gene; V was cut back by 6 bases and J by 8 bases. As DNA, the CDR3 is TGTGCCAGCAGCCCGGGACAGGGAAGCGGCTACACCTTC. This translates into CASSPGQGSGYTF.

This chain links TRBV7-3 with TRBJ2-5; perhaps D is TRBD1 or TRBD2 (5 bases each). Trimming shortened V by 3 bases and J by 0 bases, and 17 bases separated the two germline ends. The CDR3 spans 17 residues. From germline, CDR1 is SGHTA and CDR2 FQGTGA. The CDR3 DNA sequence: TGTGCCAGCAGCTTGCGCCACATGGGACGGAACCAAGAGACCCAGTACTTC. Amino acids: CASSLRHMGRNQETQYF.

The V and J genes are TRBV28 and TRBJ2-7; D might be TRBD1 (5 bases). Germline V gene lookup returns CDR1 MDHEN and CDR2 SYDVKM. V lost 5 bases and J lost 3, with 11 bases in between. CDR3 length: 13 residues. CDR3 protein: CASSPTELYEQYV. DNA of the CDR3: TGTGCCAGCAGTCCGACAGAGCTCTACGAGCAGTACGTC.

The chain recombines TRBV25-1 with TRBJ1-1; D gene unclear. V was clipped by 3 bases and J by 3 bases, with 11 bases between them. The germline CDR1 and CDR2 sequences are MGHDK and SYGVNS. The CDR3 totals 14 residues. As DNA, the CDR3 is TGTGCCAGCAGTGAGTGGCAGGTGGACACTGAAGCTTTCTTT. Translation: CASSEWQVDTEAFF.

The chain combines TRBV6-5 with TRBJ1-1; a possible D gene is TRBD1 (5 bases). Germline CDR1 and CDR2: MNHEY and SVGAGI. The CDR3 is 15 amino acids. V lost 2 bases and J 2 bases, leaving 12 bases between the germline ends. DNA for the CDR3: TGTGCCAGCAGTTACGGAGGGGTCGATAACACTGAAGCTTTCTTT. The encoded protein is CASSYGGVDNTEAFF.

CDR3 loop: CASSLETGQNTEAFF. The CDR3 DNA follows: TGCGCCAGCAGCTTGGAGACAGGGCAGAACACTGAAGCTTTCTTT. The V and J genes are TRBV5-1 and TRBJ1-1, with TRBD1 matching 7 bases. With V trimmed by 0 bases and J by 1 base, 3 bases remained unmatched. This CDR3 spans 15 amino acids. The germline gives CDR1 SGHRS, CDR2 YFSETQ.

J is TRBJ2-3 and V is TRBV9, with D perhaps TRBD1 or TRBD2 (6 bases each). V lost 0 bases and J 1 base, leaving 12 bases between the germline ends. Germline CDR1 reads SGDLS; CDR2 reads YYNGEE. The CDR3 is made up of 16 amino acids. CDR3 nucleotide sequence: TGTGCCAGCAGCGTAGTCGGGGGCCTGGGCACAGATACGCAGTATTTT. This translates into CASSVVGGLGTDTQYF.

The chain combines TRBV6-6 with TRBJ2-2; no firm D call. This CDR3 region has 13 residues. CDR1 MNHNY and CDR2 SVGAGI come from the germline V gene (reference sequence). V dropped 6 bases and J dropped 0 bases, with 5 bases sitting between them. The CDR3 region has the DNA TGTGCCAGCAGCACAGCGAACACCGGGGAGCTGTTTTTT. As protein: CASSTANTGELFF.

V gene TRBV7-3 combines with J gene TRBJ2-3, with D uncertain. Per germline, CDR1 SGHTA and CDR2 FQGTGA. This CDR3 spans 16 amino acids. The ends were cut back, 2 bases at V and 0 bases at J, with 12 bases in the middle. CDR3 in amino acids: CASSLSPSRSTDTQYF. The CDR3 bases are TGTGCCAGCAGCTTATCCCCTTCGAGAAGCACAGATACGCAGTATTTT.

The J gene is TRBJ2-5, the V gene TRBV2; D ambiguous. CDR1 is SNHLY, CDR2 FYNNEI, per germline. This CDR3 region has 12 residues. Trimming took off 2 bases at V and 5 bases at J, with 6 bases between the two ends. The CDR3 sequence: CASSETGETQYF. The DNA for the CDR3 is TGTGCCAGCAGTGAAACCGGGGAGACCCAGTACTTC.

V gene TRBV10-1 combines with J gene TRBJ2-1; TRBD1 matches at 8 bases. The V segment lost 8 bases and the J segment 3 bases; nucleotides outside the gene matches: 9. CDR1 is WNHNN and CDR2 is SYGVQD in the germline V gene (reference sequence). CDR3 size: 15 residues. The CDR3 DNA follows: TGCGCCAGCGGCGGACAGGGTGGAAACTACAATGAGCAGTTCTTC. Its translation is CASGGQGGNYNEQFF.

This chain links TRBV15 with TRBJ2-7; 10 bases match TRBD1. Germline CDR1 reads LNHNV; CDR2 reads YYDKDF (reference sequence). The V segment lost 0 bases and the J segment 4 bases; nucleotides outside the gene matches: 6. The CDR3 has 16 amino acids. The CDR3 is CATSRDVRTGGYEQYV. The CDR3 DNA sequence: TGTGCCACCAGCAGAGATGTACGGACAGGGGGGTACGAGCAGTACGTC.

The CDR3 spells CSVEAGGPRSPDTQYF. CDR3 DNA: TGCAGCGTTGAGGCGGGGGGGCCTCGATCGCCAGATACGCAGTATTTT. This rearrangement joins TRBV29-1 to TRBJ2-3, with 9 bases aligning to TRBD2. V was clipped by 3 bases and J by 4 bases; unmatched bases: 11. CDR3 length equals 16 residues. Germline V lookup: CDR1 SQVTM, CDR2 ANQGSEA.

The chain combines TRBV30 with TRBJ2-6; 9 nucleotides align to TRBD1. V lost 2 bases, J lost 2 bases, and 4 bases stayed unmatched. Germline-derived CDR1 and CDR2 are GTSNPN and SVGIG (reference sequence). The CDR3 totals 16 residues. CDR3 DNA: TGTGCCTGGAGTCGGGACAGGGTAGCTGGGGCCAACGTCCTGACTTTC. As protein: CAWSRDRVAGANVLTF.

The gene calls are TRBV29-1 and TRBJ1-1; maybe TRBD1 (5 bases). This CDR3 spans 12 amino acids. V lost 6 bases and J 11 bases, leaving 19 bases between the germline ends. Germline values: CDR1 SQVTM, CDR2 ANQGSEA. CDR3 region: CSVAGDGLGAFF. DNA of the CDR3: TGCAGCGTCGCCGGGGACGGCCTCGGGGCTTTCTTT. The full variable domain, its missing parts supplied by reference TRBV29-1 and TRBJ1-1, is SAVISQKPSRDICQRGTSLTIQCQVDSQVTMMFWYRQQPGQSLTLIATANQGSEATYESGFVIDKFPISRPNLTFSTLTVSNMSPEDSSIYLCSVAGDGLGAFFGQGTRLTVV.

This clone has only a few counts. CDR3 sequence reads: CAWSRASGEKLFF. In nucleotides, the CDR3 is TGTGCCTGGAGTCGTGCGAGCGGCGAAAAACTGTTTTTT. The genes are TRBV30 and TRBJ1-4; D not certain. CDR1 GTSNPN and CDR2 SVGIG come from the germline V gene (reference sequence). V was cut by 2 bases and J by 8 bases, with 12 bases left in between. The CDR3 is made up of 13 amino acids. The whole variable domain, filled in from reference TRBV30 and TRBJ1-4, reads SQTIHQWPATLVQPVGSPLSLECTVEGTSNPNLYWYRQAAGRGLQLLFYSVGIGQISSEVPQNLSASRPQDRQFILSSKKLLLSDSGFYLCAWSRASGEKLFFGSGTQLSVL.

The chain links TRBV28 to TRBJ2-5, with TRBD2 identical over 11 bases. The trim removed 2 bases at V and 7 bases at J, leaving 18 bases unmatched. Germline CDR1 is MDHEN and CDR2 is SYDVKM. CDR3 length equals 19 residues. The CDR3 sequence is CASSLNFGSSGGPRGTQYF. CDR3 sequence (DNA): TGTGCCAGCAGTTTAAACTTCGGGTCTAGCGGGGGGCCCAGGGGGACCCAGTACTTC. The whole variable domain, remainder taken from reference TRBV28 and TRBJ2-5, is DVKVTQSSRYLVKRTGEKVFLECVQDMDHENMFWYRQDPGLGLRLIYFSYDVKMKEKGDIPEGYSVSREKKERFSLILESASTNQTSMYLCASSLNFGSSGGPRGTQYFGPGTRLLVL.

The chain carries TRBV7-2 and TRBJ1-4, with no clear D. The germline V and J ends were trimmed by 1 base and 4 bases, with 16 bases remaining between them. Germline V lookup: CDR1 SGHTA, CDR2 FQGNSA. The CDR3 covers 17 residues. CDR3 bases: TGTGCCAGCAGCTTAGGGTTGCCGGGGAGTGGTAATGAAAAACTGTTTTTT. It yields the protein CASSLGLPGSGNEKLFF.

This clone was recorded a few times. The V and J genes are TRBV6-5 and TRBJ2-3; D is unresolved. CDR1 and CDR2 from the germline V gene are MNHEY and SVGAGI. Between the trimmed V and J ends, which lost 6 bases and 2 bases, there was a span of 15 bases. This CDR3 contains 15 residues. The CDR3 protein is CASSSTSRATDTQYF. The CDR3 coding sequence is TGTGCCAGCAGCTCTACAAGTCGAGCCACAGATACGCAGTATTTT.

J is TRBJ2-1 and V is TRBV18; a weak D match, TRBD1 (5 bases). V lost 6 bases and J 7 bases, leaving 19 bases between the germline ends. Germline V CDR1 and CDR2: KGHSH, LQKENI. This CDR3 region has 15 residues. CDR3 sequence (DNA): TGTGCCAGCTCCCTTCAGGGCTACAGGATGAATGAGCAGTTCTTC. Translated: CASSLQGYRMNEQFF.

The chain uses TRBV25-1 and TRBJ2-2, with a weak D call TRBD1 (5 bases). Per the germline V gene, CDR1 is MGHDK and CDR2 is SYGVNS. The CDR3 loop spans 15 amino acids. V gave up 7 bases and J gave up 1 base, with 13 bases separating them. The CDR3 sequence is CASKIGTGNTGELFF. DNA for the CDR3: TGTGCCAGCAAAATAGGTACAGGGAACACCGGGGAGCTGTTTTTT.

This clone was counted between two and nine times. The chain has TRBV30 and TRBJ1-6, with a weak D call TRBD1 (5 bases). The germline V gene encodes CDR1 GTSNPN and CDR2 SVGIG (reference sequence). V lost 0 bases to trimming and J lost 9 bases, with 12 bases between them. The CDR3 spans 14 residues. The CDR3 loop reads CAWSVRGRTSPLHF. The CDR3 coding sequence is TGTGCCTGGAGTGTAAGGGGAAGAACTTCACCCCTCCACTTT.